This entry features one T cell receptor beta chain sequence. Its target is unknown. The data were taken from a study of B cell selection in AIRE deficiency. Points from the study as a whole: Shorter CDR3s marked shared Treg sequences, biased toward few non-templated insertions. Of roughly 3,400 shared Treg TCRbeta sequences, roughly 31% were healthy-donor-only and around 9.5% patient-only. Patient Tconv cells held 25% to 35% of Treg sequences shared by healthy donors.

With V trimmed by 5 bases and J by 10 bases, 8 bases remained unmatched. The CDR3 runs to 13 residues. Germline-derived CDR1 and CDR2 are MNHEY and SVGAGI. Profiling relied on immunoSEQ multiplex PCR, and the TCRdb table lists in-frame clones only, not all of them. This sample has about 18,000 clones, with about 93% found just once. Sorted regulatory T cells were CD4-positive, CD25-high and CD127-low or negative. The TCR was taken from a human donor in good health. Sample: CD4+CD25+ Tregs sorted from PBMCs. The J gene is TRBJ1-2, the V gene TRBV6-5, with 9 nucleotides matching TRBD1. The CDR3 spells CASSPRDREFYTF. The CDR3 DNA follows: TGTGCCAGCAGTCCCCGGGACAGGGAGTTCTACACCTTC.